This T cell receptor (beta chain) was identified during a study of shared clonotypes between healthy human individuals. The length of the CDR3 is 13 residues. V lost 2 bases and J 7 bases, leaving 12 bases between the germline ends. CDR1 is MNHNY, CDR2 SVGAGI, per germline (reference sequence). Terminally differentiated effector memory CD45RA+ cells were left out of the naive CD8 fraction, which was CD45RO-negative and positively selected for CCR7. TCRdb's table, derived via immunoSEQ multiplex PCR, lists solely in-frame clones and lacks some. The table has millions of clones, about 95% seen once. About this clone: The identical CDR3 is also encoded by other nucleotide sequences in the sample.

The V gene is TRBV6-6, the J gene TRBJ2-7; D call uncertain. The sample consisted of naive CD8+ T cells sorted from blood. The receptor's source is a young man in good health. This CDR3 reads CASSYADSYEQYF. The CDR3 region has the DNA TGTGCCAGCAGTTACGCCGACTCTTATGAGCAGTACTTC.